Following are 5 T cell receptor beta chains from one sample sequenced in a study of T cells after yellow fever vaccination. TCRdb re-analysed the 5' RACE reads in MiXCR, keeping a single row per CDR3 protein. The top ten clones hold 30% to 45% of a sample with roughly 63,000 distinct CDR3 sequences, 6.5% to 8% of them seen once. This sample comprised CD8+ T cells sorted from PBMCs, obtained 15 days after the yellow fever booster vaccination. These TCRs come from a man aged 25-45 years who received the YFV17D yellow fever vaccine.

This clonotype has ten or more counts. The rearrangement links TRBV5-1 to TRBJ1-1; D gene uncertain. Germline loops: CDR1 SGHRS, CDR2 YFSETQ. Trimming stripped 4 bases from V and 5 bases from J, with 15 bases between. The CDR3 consists of 14 residues. The CDR3 loop reads CASSREWGRTEAFF. The DNA for the CDR3 is TGCGCCAGCAGCAGGGAATGGGGAAGGACTGAAGCTTTCTTT.

This clonotype was seen a few times. The chain has TRBV19 and TRBJ2-1, with TRBD2 matching over 7 bases. V lost 4 bases and J lost 5; bases outside the gene matches: 8. The CDR3 length is 15 residues. Germline V gene data show CDR1 as LNHDA and CDR2 as SQIVND (reference sequence). CDR3 protein: CASSTLAETNNEQFF. The CDR3 nucleotides are TGTGCCAGTAGTACCCTAGCGGAGACCAACAATGAGCAGTTCTTC.

This clonotype appeared many times. The CDR3 region has the DNA TGTGCCAGCAGACTGACTGTGAATAGCAATCAGCCCCAGCATTTT. Protein sequence: CASRLTVNSNQPQHF. This rearrangement joins TRBV12-3 or TRBV12-4 to TRBJ1-5; D not certain. CDR3 length equals 15 residues. Trimming took 6 bases from V and 0 from J, leaving 12 bases between them.

Of note for this clonotype: It may be a read error: a sequence one base away is much more abundant. V is TRBV25-1 and J is TRBJ2-1, with a weak D call TRBD1 (6 bases). This CDR3 has 15 residues. Germline CDR1 reads MGHDK; CDR2 reads SYGVNS. V gave up 1 base and J gave up 7 bases, with 14 bases separating them. For the CDR3, the DNA is TGTGCCAGCAGTGAATTTCTAGGGGGTAGGAATGAGCAGTTCTTC. It translates to CASSEFLGGRNEQFF.

At least ten counts were recorded for this clonotype. The V and J genes are TRBV6-2 or TRBV6-3 and TRBJ2-1; 10 bases match TRBD2. The trim removed 8 bases at V and 6 bases at J, leaving 16 bases unmatched. CDR1 and CDR2 (germline): MNHEY, SVGEGT. The CDR3 extends over 17 amino acids. The CDR3 nucleotides are TGTGCCAGCTTGGGTGCTAGCGGGAGAAAGCGGGGCAATGAGCAGTTCTTC. Translation gives CASLGASGRKRGNEQFF.